What follows are 32 T cell receptor beta chains derived from one specimen sequenced in a study of T-cell memory formation after mild COVID-19. TCRdb reprocessed the 5' RACE reads with MiXCR, giving one entry per CDR3 protein. The sample lists 280,000 or so distinct CDR3 sequences, around 8% occurring once. Sequenced: PBMCs or a T cell subset sorted from them (not recorded which). The source of these receptors is a man between 18 and 35 years old who had mild COVID-19 (a few samples of this study predate the infection). Cell type and time point are not known.

The chain employs TRBV4-1 and TRBJ1-5, with 8 nucleotides matching TRBD1. Germline V lookup: CDR1 MGHRA, CDR2 YSYEKL. The CDR3 totals 17 residues. V was pared by 4 bases and J by 0 bases, with 8 bases of the junction left unmatched. The CDR3 is CASSRVPTGVSNQPQHF. The CDR3 bases are TGCGCCAGCAGCCGCGTCCCGACAGGGGTTAGCAATCAGCCCCAGCATTTT.

A few counts support this clonotype. The V and J genes are TRBV29-1 and TRBJ2-5; 9 nucleotides match TRBD2. Trimming at V came to 8 bases and at J to 4 bases, leaving 8 bases not matched to a gene. This CDR3 contains 13 residues. The germline V gene encodes CDR1 SQVTM and CDR2 ANQGSEA. The CDR3 nucleotides are TGCAGCACCGCGGGGGGGCCAGGAGAGACCCAGTACTTC. Amino acids: CSTAGGPGETQYF.

This clonotype is a singleton in its sample. This rearrangement joins TRBV12-3 or TRBV12-4 to TRBJ2-2; maybe TRBD1 (6 bases). Trimming cost V 6 bases and J 1 base, with 12 bases left between them. The CDR3 has 15 residues. CDR3 coding DNA: TGTGCCAGCAGCAACAGGGTAGAGAACACCGGGGAGCTGTTTTTT. Protein: CASSNRVENTGELFF.

The rearrangement joins TRBV4-3 to TRBJ1-2; the D gene is possibly TRBD1 (5 bases). Germline CDR1 is LGHNA and CDR2 is YSLEER. V lost 0 bases and J lost 8, with 10 bases in between. The CDR3 extends over 13 amino acids. As DNA, the CDR3 is TGCGCCAGCAGCCAAGACAGGGTGGGGGGCTACACCTTC. Protein: CASSQDRVGGYTF.

The rearrangement joins TRBV21-1 to TRBJ1-2. TRBV21-1 is termed a pseudogene. This CDR3 has 11 residues. This CDR3 is CASSKVGDYTF. CDR3 DNA sequence: TGTGCCAGCAGCAAAGTGGGAGACTACACCTTC.

V is TRBV7-2 and J is TRBJ1-6; a possible D gene is TRBD1 (5 bases). V lost 2 bases and J lost 10, with 15 bases in between. The CDR3 spans 15 residues. The germline V gene has CDR1 SGHTA and CDR2 FQGNSA. CDR3 DNA sequence: TGTGCCAGCAGCTTAAGGGGACGAGGGCAATCACCCCTCCACTTT. Encoded protein: CASSLRGRGQSPLHF.

This clonotype showed up many times. CDR3 protein: CASSLERAGANVLTF. CDR3 DNA: TGCGCCAGCAGCTTGGAACGGGCTGGGGCCAACGTCCTGACTTTC. The V call is TRBV5-1, the J call TRBJ2-6; D gene ambiguous. This CDR3 comprises 15 residues. Looked up from germline, CDR1 is SGHRS and CDR2 is YFSETQ. V lost 0 bases to trimming and J lost 2 bases, with 6 bases between them.

This chain joins TRBV12-3 or TRBV12-4 and TRBJ2-1; 9 nucleotides line up with TRBD2. Germline trimming cut 10 bases from V and 9 bases from J; bases unmatched to any gene: 7. The CDR3 spans 12 residues. The CDR3 sequence is CATRGGAGEQFF. In DNA form, the CDR3 reads TGTGCCACGCGGGGGGGGGCCGGTGAGCAGTTCTTC.

This chain uses TRBV12-3 or TRBV12-4 with TRBJ1-1, with D possibly TRBD1 on 6 matching bases. Trimming removed 6 bases at V and 2 bases at J, with 19 bases between. The CDR3 is 16 residues long. The CDR3 nucleotides are TGTGCCAGCAGCTTTGGGGGGGGGACACCTAACACTGAAGCTTTCTTT. As protein: CASSFGGGTPNTEAFF.

In its sample, this clonotype was seen a few times. The V gene is TRBV5-1, the J gene TRBJ1-3, with D possibly being TRBD1 (5 bases). CDR3 length: 15 residues. The V gene lost 0 bases and the J gene lost 4 bases, with 11 bases spanning the gap. Germline CDR1 SGHRS, CDR2 YFSETQ. CDR3 bases: TGCGCCAGCAGCTTGGTGCAGGGATTAGGAAACACCATATATTTT. It codes for CASSLVQGLGNTIYF.

The chain uses TRBV11-3 and TRBJ2-5; a possible D gene is TRBD1 (5 bases). Trimming took 5 bases from V and 5 from J, leaving 12 bases between them. The CDR3 runs to 13 residues. The germline V gene has CDR1 SGHNT and CDR2 YENEEA. This CDR3 is CASSPRGAETQYF. The CDR3 coding sequence is TGTGCCAGCAGCCCTAGGGGTGCGGAGACCCAGTACTTC. Using reference TRBV11-3 and TRBJ2-5 for the parts outside the CDR3, the full variable domain is EAGVVQSPRYKIIEKKQPVAFWCNPISGHNTLYWYLQNLGQGPELLIRYENEEAVDDSQLPKDRFSAERLKGVDSTLKIQPAELGDSAVYLCASSPRGAETQYFGPGTRLLVL.

This clonotype was counted many times. CDR3 in amino acids: CASSFRVTSTEAFF. The CDR3 DNA reads TGTGCCAGCAGCTTCAGGGTGACGTCCACTGAAGCTTTCTTT. This chain uses TRBV7-2 with TRBJ1-1, with D tentatively TRBD1 (5 bases). Trimming cost V 3 bases and J 4 bases, with 12 bases left between them. There are 14 residues in the CDR3. CDR1 and CDR2 from the germline V gene are SGHTA and FQGNSA. The entire variable domain, with the rest obtained from reference TRBV7-2 and TRBJ1-1, is as follows: GAGVSQSPSNKVTEKGKDVELRCDPISGHTALYWYRQSLGQGLEFLIYFQGNSAPDKSGLPSDRFSAERTGGSVSTLTIQRTQQEDSAVYLCASSFRVTSTEAFFGQGTRLTVV.

This clonotype has more than one count but fewer than ten. This chain uses TRBV7-8 with TRBJ2-7; 9 bases are shared with TRBD1. Germline CDR1 SGHVS, CDR2 FQNEAQ. This CDR3 is built from 16 residues. The V gene end was trimmed by 1 base and the J gene end by 4 bases; junction bases not matched to a gene: 8. CDR3 amino acids: CASSLGTRDRVYEQYF. The CDR3 bases are TGTGCCAGCAGCTTAGGGACCCGGGACAGGGTGTACGAGCAGTACTTC.

This clonotype was counted at least ten times. J is TRBJ1-5 and V is TRBV27; D is perhaps TRBD1 (6 bases). The CDR3 is 14 residues long. V shed 5 bases and J shed 3 bases, with 11 bases lying between them. Germline CDR1 reads MNHEY; CDR2 reads SMNVEV (reference sequence). The CDR3 region is CASSPQGPNQPQHF. CDR3 DNA sequence: TGTGCCAGCAGTCCACAGGGCCCCAATCAGCCCCAGCATTTT.

The chain is built from TRBV29-1 and TRBJ1-1; 8 positions match TRBD1. CDR1 SQVTM and CDR2 ANQGSEA come from the germline V gene. The trim removed 6 bases at V and 1 base at J, leaving 7 bases unmatched. There are 14 residues in the CDR3. DNA of the CDR3: TGCAGCGTAACTCCCCAGGGGGCGAACACTGAAGCTTTCTTT. Translation gives CSVTPQGANTEAFF.

This clonotype was detected only a few times. The chain has TRBV7-2 and TRBJ1-1, with 7 positions matching TRBD1. Germline V lookup: CDR1 SGHTA, CDR2 FQGNSA. V shed 5 bases and J 5 bases; nucleotides not matched to a gene: 20. The CDR3 length is 18 residues. The DNA of the CDR3 is TGTGCCAGCAGCACCCCAGGGGAACAGGGGTTACGAGGTACTGAAGCTTTCTTT. Its protein is CASSTPGEQGLRGTEAFF.

The sample holds many counts of this clonotype. The rearrangement links TRBV11-2 to TRBJ1-1; the match to TRBD1 covers 9 bases. Looked up from germline, CDR1 is SGHAT and CDR2 is FQNNGV. V was pared by 6 bases and J by 3 bases, with 2 bases of the junction left unmatched. The CDR3 runs to 13 residues. Here the CDR3 reads CASSWTGDTEAFF. In DNA, the CDR3 is TGTGCCAGCAGTTGGACAGGGGACACTGAAGCTTTCTTT.

The CDR3 spells CASSLVPTGTEAFF. The CDR3, as DNA: TGTGCCAGCAGCTTGGTTCCCACGGGCACTGAAGCTTTCTTT. The chain carries TRBV5-6 and TRBJ1-1; D not resolved. The CDR3 extends over 14 amino acids. The germline V gene has CDR1 SGHDT and CDR2 YYEEEE. Trimming cost V 0 bases and J 4 bases, with 10 bases left between them.

The V gene is TRBV4-1, the J gene TRBJ1-2; D is ambiguous. The V end was cut by 0 bases, the J end by 2 bases, with 4 bases between. CDR1 and CDR2 from the germline V gene are MGHRA and YSYEKL. CDR3 length: 13 residues. CDR3 DNA sequence: TGCGCCAGCAGCCAAGACCAGAACTATGGCTACACCTTC. Its translation is CASSQDQNYGYTF.

V usage is TRBV12-3 or TRBV12-4 and J usage is TRBJ1-1; the D is unclear. V dropped 4 bases and J dropped 5 bases, with 14 bases sitting between them. This CDR3 is 14 amino acids long. CDR3 loop: CASSSGVRRTEAFF. The CDR3 bases are TGTGCCAGCAGTTCCGGCGTGCGACGTACTGAAGCTTTCTTT.

This clonotype was counted at least ten times. This chain uses TRBV3-1 with TRBJ2-2; possibly TRBD2 for D (5 bases). This CDR3 has 14 amino acids. V was trimmed by 6 bases and J by 4 bases, leaving 12 bases between them. Germline V gene sequence: CDR1 LGHDT, CDR2 YNNKEL (reference sequence). CDR3 nucleotide sequence: TGTGCCAGCAGTCGAGGGTCCGGCACCGGGGAGCTGTTTTTT. Its translation is CASSRGSGTGELFF.

This clonotype was recorded at least ten times. CDR3 sequence reads: CASSLARTSGGYREQYV. CDR3 coding DNA: TGTGCTAGCAGCTTAGCTCGGACTAGCGGAGGGTATCGAGAGCAGTACGTC. The rearrangement joins TRBV7-7 to TRBJ2-7; TRBD2 aligns across 10 bases. In germline, CDR1 is SSHAT, CDR2 FNYEAQ (reference sequence). CDR3 length equals 17 residues.

This clonotype was picked up a small number of times. This chain uses TRBV7-9 with TRBJ2-5; D perhaps matches TRBD2 (5 bases). This CDR3 has 16 residues. V was pared by 5 bases and J by 2 bases, with 18 bases between. Germline-derived CDR1 and CDR2 are SEHNR and FQNEAQ (reference sequence). This CDR3 is CASSPRQEAIQETQYF. As DNA, the CDR3 is TGTGCCAGCAGCCCGCGGCAGGAGGCTATTCAAGAGACCCAGTACTTC.

This clonotype was counted ten times or more. The chain has TRBV7-2 and TRBJ2-7, with a weak D call TRBD1 (5 bases). Per the germline V gene, CDR1 is SGHTA and CDR2 is FQGNSA. Trimming took 1 base from V and 2 from J, leaving 6 bases between them. The CDR3 is 13 amino acids. For the CDR3, the DNA is TGTGCCAGCAGCTTAGGGACAACCTACGAGCAGTACGTC. Its translation is CASSLGTTYEQYV.

A few counts support this clonotype. The V and J genes are TRBV11-2 and TRBJ2-3, with 10 bases lining up with TRBD2. Unmatched junction bases numbered 6, after V lost 3 bases and J lost 3 bases. Germline V CDR1 and CDR2: SGHAT, FQNNGV. The CDR3 is 16 residues long. The CDR3 nucleotides are TGTGCCAGCAGCTTGGTAGCGGGGGGTTTGACAGATACGCAGTATTTT. Its protein product is CASSLVAGGLTDTQYF.

This clonotype was seen more than once but under ten times. The chain uses TRBV6-5 and TRBJ2-7, with 8 bases fitting TRBD1. CDR3 size: 16 residues. Germline V gene data show CDR1 as MNHEY and CDR2 as SVGAGI. J was trimmed by 5 bases and V by 6 bases; bases with no gene match: 15. CDR3 sequence (DNA): TGTGCCAGCAGACGAAATTCCGGGACAGGAGTACACGAGCAGTACTTC. It encodes CASRRNSGTGVHEQYF.

This clonotype has ten or more counts. The chain carries TRBV7-9 and TRBJ2-1; possible D gene TRBD1, 5 bases. Germline V gene lookup returns CDR1 SEHNR and CDR2 FQNEAQ (reference sequence). The CDR3 contains 16 residues. V lost 3 bases, J lost 5 bases, and 17 bases lay in between. This chain's CDR3 is CASSLGPGPEDNEQFF. The CDR3 DNA reads TGTGCCAGCAGCTTGGGCCCAGGGCCGGAAGACAATGAGCAGTTCTTC.

This clonotype has a count of ten or more. V is TRBV4-3 and J is TRBJ2-2, with D tentatively TRBD2 (5 bases). V lost 0 bases and J lost 4, with 9 bases in between. Per the germline V gene, CDR1 is LGHNA and CDR2 is YSLEER. This CDR3 has 15 residues. DNA for the CDR3: TGCGCCAGCAGCCAAGATCCGAGGGCCACCGGGGAGCTGTTTTTT. It is translated as CASSQDPRATGELFF.

This clonotype was observed a handful of times. The chain recombines TRBV12-5 with TRBJ2-3, with a tentative D call TRBD2 (5 bases). Germline V lookup: CDR1 LGHNT, CDR2 FRNRAP. The CDR3 loop spans 15 amino acids. With 1 base removed from V and 7 bases from J, the gap between germline ends came to 15 bases. CDR3 coding DNA: TGTGCTAGTGGTTTGGGAATCGAGACGGGATATACGCAGTATTTT. This encodes CASGLGIETGYTQYF.

The V call is TRBV5-6, the J call TRBJ1-4, with D hard to call. Germline V gives CDR1 SGHDT, CDR2 YYEEEE. Between the trimmed V and J ends, which lost 3 bases and 4 bases, there was a span of 10 bases. The CDR3 has 14 residues. The CDR3 nucleotides are TGTGCCAGCAGCTCCAGTCAAGATAATGAAAAACTGTTTTTT. Its translation: CASSSSQDNEKLFF.

The chain couples TRBV12-3 or TRBV12-4 to TRBJ2-1, with a tentative D call TRBD1 (6 bases). V lost 5 bases and J lost 7, with 12 bases in between. The CDR3 extends over 13 amino acids. For the CDR3, the DNA is TGTGCCAGCAGTCCGGACAGTGGGAATGAGCAGTTCTTC. Its translation is CASSPDSGNEQFF.

This clonotype came up many times. This chain links TRBV7-8 with TRBJ1-5; no definite D call. Deletions cut 5 bases from V and 0 bases from J, with 11 bases between. The CDR3 has 15 residues. Germline loops: CDR1 SGHVS, CDR2 FQNEAQ. CDR3 amino acids: CASSPKPDSNQPQHF. CDR3 bases: TGTGCCAGCAGCCCGAAGCCGGATAGCAATCAGCCCCAGCATTTT.